This note documents a single T cell receptor beta chain sequence. What antigen it recognizes has not been identified. Nothing much larger sits one base from this clone, and base qualities are not available. The CDR3 holds 15 amino acids from the cysteine to the phenylalanine. The sequence is cut down to CDR3 DNA, 45 bases in frame from base 1. From a lookup of the germline V gene (reference sequence), CDR1 and CDR2 are LNHDA and SQIVND. V lost 4 bases and J lost 2 bases, and the count of bases not matched to a germline gene is 5. The data were taken from a study of blood T cell repertoires in COVID-19 (dated by TCRdb to about 2020). With regard to the full study: Collaborator samples came from the United States, Italy and Spain and covered acute and convalescent phases of COVID-19. Deeply sampled blood TCRbeta repertoires from subjects exposed to, actively infected with, or recovered from COVID-19 were included in the dataset. The sample metadata nearly always contained a de-identified subject ID, COVID-19 status, age in years and sex. The prospective study material was composed of cDNA or gDNA derived from T cells, B-cell-depleted T cells, or PBMCs. The samples were drawn from the first 160 participants of the ongoing ImmuneRACE study and from 1,254 subjects provided by 6 global collaborators. Where available, HLA class I and class II types were obtained from metadata supplied by the sample provider rather than from assay-based typing. The repertoires were released in a freely available public database meant as a resource for research on the immune response to SARS-CoV-2.

TCRbeta CDR3 regions were amplified from genomic DNA using the immunoSEQ Assay, a bias-controlled multiplex PCR. Under the source paper's analysis protocol: The number of nucleated cells in each sample was estimated by amplification of reference gene primers within the assay. To quantify the absolute abundance of each unique TCRbeta CDR3 rearrangement, sequence reads were collapsed and filtered. Productive Simpson clonality was computed per sample as the square root of Simpson's diversity index over productive rearrangements. This immuneACCESS table, as held by TCRdb, lists in-frame sequences with V and J called but not all clones. Of the missing ones, under half trace to an unresolved V gene in checked studies; the others have no known cause. That table gives V, J and clone size, and the DNA gave D and trimming. The sample table contains hundreds of thousands of clones; only one count was recorded for roughly four fifths of them. The biggest ten clones account for 7.5% to 10% of the sample.

Whole blood was collected in K2EDTA tubes by collaborating institutions according to the institutions' own protocols. For TCRbeta analysis, collaborators shipped samples in one of three forms: frozen whole blood, isolated PBMCs, or DNA extracted from either of those sample types. Broad study findings and their caveats: Clinical and demographic metadata were provided uncurated, with the amount varying by source and participant.

The chain joins TRBV19 to TRBJ2-7, and TRBD1 aligns with 10 junction nucleotides. This clonotype was obtained from an older man with acute or convalescent COVID-19. What was sequenced was peripheral blood. CDR3 reads: CASSSRQGAAYEQYF. At the DNA level, the sequence is TGTGCCAGTAGTAGCAGACAGGGGGCCGCCTACGAGCAGTACTTC.